This T cell receptor (beta chain) was obtained from a study of T cell clonotyping in hematopoietic cell transplantation. A word on this clone: As yet, its antigen is unknown.

Sequencing used immunoSEQ multiplex PCR; TCRdb keeps in-frame clones, though not all of them. The data contain about 27,000 clones, approximately 94% of them singletons. V shed 8 bases and J shed 2 bases, with 19 bases lying between them. Germline lookup yields CDR1 SNHLY and CDR2 FYNNEI. There are 16 residues in the CDR3. Study results and caveats: After transplant, recipient diversity fell while pathologically expanded clonotypes grew through day 180. No sorting was done, leaving CD4 and CD8 contributions mixed. Graft donor and pretransplant recipient Inverse Simpson Index values predicted broader posttransplant TCR diversity. Few recipient clonotypes overlapped donors; over 95% were de novo at given depth.

The sequence was obtained from a man between 45 and 60 years old in good health. Some clones in this sample may be carry-over from other donors' samples. V and J are TRBV2 and TRBJ2-1; perhaps TRBD1 as D (6 bases). Sequencing was done on a sample of peripheral blood mononuclear cells. The CDR3 loop reads CASLEGDNVAYNEQFF. The DNA for the CDR3 is TGTGCCAGCCTCGAGGGGGACAACGTCGCCTACAATGAGCAGTTCTTC. The variable domain in full, completed from reference TRBV2 and TRBJ2-1, reads EPEVTQTPSHQVTQMGQEVILRCVPISNHLYFYWYRQILGQKVEFLVSFYNNEISEKSEIFDDQFSVERPDGSNFTLKIRSTKLEDSAMYFCASLEGDNVAYNEQFFGPGTRLTVL.